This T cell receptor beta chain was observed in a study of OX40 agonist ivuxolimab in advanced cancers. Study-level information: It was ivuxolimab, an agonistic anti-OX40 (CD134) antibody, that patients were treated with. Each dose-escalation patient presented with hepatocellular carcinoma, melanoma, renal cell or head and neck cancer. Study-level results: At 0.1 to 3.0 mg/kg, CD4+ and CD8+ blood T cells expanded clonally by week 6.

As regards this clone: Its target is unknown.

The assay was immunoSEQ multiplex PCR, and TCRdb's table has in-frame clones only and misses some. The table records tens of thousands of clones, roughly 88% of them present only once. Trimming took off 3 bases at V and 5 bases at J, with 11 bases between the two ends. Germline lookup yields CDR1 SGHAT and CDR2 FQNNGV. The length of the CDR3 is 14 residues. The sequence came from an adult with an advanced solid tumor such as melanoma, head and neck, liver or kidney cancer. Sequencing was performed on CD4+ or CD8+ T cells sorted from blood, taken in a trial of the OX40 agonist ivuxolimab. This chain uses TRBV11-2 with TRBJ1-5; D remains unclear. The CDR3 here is CASSLGGVDQPQHF. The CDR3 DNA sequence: TGTGCCAGCAGCTTGGGCGGAGTAGATCAGCCCCAGCATTTT.